A single T cell receptor (beta chain) is shown here with its context. This clonotype turned up a few times. No cognate antigen has been identified for it. Base qualities are missing; no much larger clone stands one base away. This record comes from a study of blood T cells in healthy people across ages (dated by TCRdb to about 2015). About the investigation overall: Template switching captured roughly one uniquely barcoded TCR beta cDNA molecule per two T cells in model experiments. To track age-related changes in TCR beta repertoire diversity, the study relied on deep sequencing normalized with unique cDNA molecular identifiers. Four age groups were formed from the donors: young (average approximately 15 years), middle-aged (approximately 41), aged (approximately 60) and long-lived (less than 85). To avoid experimental bias, donors of different ages were distributed randomly across sequencing lanes. Using the same blood draw, the study looked at two additional independent replicas of 1 million unique cDNA reads for two donors, one aged 18 to 30 and the other aged 80 or older. What the study reported, not specific to this receptor: Conclusive comparison of naive and antigen-experienced compartments was prevented by the profiling of bulk unsorted PBMCs. Observed TCR beta diversity per million T cells fell roughly linearly with age, and a significant reduction was already apparent by age roughly 40. There was a strong correlation between observed TCR beta diversity and the percentage of naive T cells measured by flow cytometry. Compared with the aged group, the long-lived group had more naive CD4+ T cells, fewer expanded clones and increased TCR diversity, a pattern suggesting age selection. Estimates of total diversity from one million sequenced T cells were regarded as lower bounds and underestimates. The CMV infection status of donors was not known, potentially confounding age-related changes in expanded clonotypes.

Library creation used 5' RACE. A second PCR of 7 to 11 cycles was run with a J-beta primer mix and a sample-barcoded 5' primer. A unique molecular identifier was introduced onto each TCR beta cDNA molecule by a template-switch 5' adaptor carrying 12 random nucleotides. Each sample yielded at least 3 million CDR3-containing paired-end reads. First-strand cDNA was synthesized from all RNA with the Mint cDNA synthesis kit, primed by a TRBC-specific oligonucleotide. After uracil-DNA glycosylase treatment, a first 18-cycle PCR used universal primers M1SS and BC2_uni_R on all cDNA. Per the original workflow: Each sample was normalized by randomly selecting 1 million high-quality reads, each carrying a distinct molecular identifier. Instead of being binned into consensus sequences, reads with shared molecular identifiers were discarded. MiTCR, set to a Q25 quality threshold and the strictest error-elimination algorithm, was used for CDR3 identification, clonotype clustering and error correction. A nonparametric unseen species model with Euler transformation was used to estimate a lower bound on total TCR beta diversity. TCRdb reprocessed the public reads (quality trimming at Q25 with fastp, clone calling with MiXCR) and kept in-frame beta chains. Rows with a matching CDR3 protein are joined into one entry that keeps the most common DNA and genes. What appears here as the V and J calls and clone size reflects TCRdb's work, not the paper's. For this sample there are fewer than 2 million distinct CDR3 sequences; roughly 43% appear just once. The ten largest clones take up about 21% of the sample.

Donors were under 40 systemically healthy Caucasian individuals from Russia aged roughly 6 to 100 years. Each donor gave approximately 10 milliliters of peripheral blood, collected into EDTA-treated Vacutainer tubes. Ficoll-Paque density-gradient centrifugation was used to isolate PBMCs, with at least 7 million per sample. Trizol reagent was used to extract total RNA from the PBMCs, yielding at least 6 micrograms per sample. For every donor, an aliquot of PBMCs went through flow cytometry to measure the percentages of naive CD45RAhigh/CD27high T cells. From the germline V gene, CDR1 is SGHRS and CDR2 is YFSETQ. The CDR3 contains 19 residues, cysteine and phenylalanine counted. The CDR3 DNA has 57 bases and is translated from base 1. V gives up 0 bases and J gives up 2 bases, and the segment between their germline ends measures 22 bases.

The chain is assembled from TRBV5-1 and TRBJ2-3, with the D gene not confidently named. The sample was blood. The receptor was derived from a human donor in good health. The CDR3 corresponds to CASSLVLAYDIDHTDTQYF. Read as DNA, the sequence is TGCGCCAGCAGCTTGGTTCTGGCCTACGACATCGACCACACAGATACGCAGTATTTT. When the CDR3 is completed using the reference TRBV5-1 and TRBJ2-3 genes on either side, the full variable domain is KAGVTQTPRYLIKTRGQQVTLSCSPISGHRSVSWYQQTPGQGLQFLFEYFSETQRNKGNFPGRFSGRQFSNSRSEMNVSTLELGDSALYLCASSLVLAYDIDHTDTQYFGPGTRLTVL.